These 4 T cell receptor beta chains share one sample of origin, sequenced in a study of neurological immune-mediated disorders. Time point noted: longitudinal time-point 2. One entry per CDR3 protein results from TCRdb running MiXCR on the 5' RACE reads. The table records some 80,000 distinct CDR3 sequences, approximately 5.8% of them present only once. The sequencing input was PBMCs. All receptors come from a woman aged 60-70 years with multiple sclerosis.

At least ten counts were recorded for this clonotype. This rearrangement joins TRBV9 to TRBJ2-5, with D possibly matching TRBD2 (5 bases). V lost 1 base and J lost 5, with 12 bases in between. CDR3 length: 14 residues. Germline CDR1 SGDLS, CDR2 YYNGEE. Here the CDR3 DNA reads TGTGCCAGCAGCGTATTGCCCCGAGGGGAGACCCAGTACTTC. Residues: CASSVLPRGETQYF. Supplemented by reference TRBV9 and TRBJ2-5, the full variable domain reads DSGVTQTPKHLITATGQRVTLRCSPRSGDLSVYWYQQSLDQGLQFLIQYYNGEERAKGNILERFSAQQFPDLHSELNLSSLELGDSALYFCASSVLPRGETQYFGPGTRLLVL.

The sample holds many counts of this clonotype. This chain links TRBV4-2 with TRBJ1-1; no firm D call. V dropped 4 bases and J dropped 0 bases, with 6 bases sitting between them. Germline CDR1 reads LGHNA; CDR2 reads YNFKEQ. The CDR3 has 13 amino acids. The CDR3 region is CASSPDMNTEAFF. The CDR3, as DNA: TGTGCCAGCAGCCCGGATATGAACACTGAAGCTTTCTTT.

This clonotype was counted ten times or more. V gene TRBV20-1 combines with J gene TRBJ2-2; 8 positions agree with TRBD1. Germline assignment: CDR1 DFQATT and CDR2 SNEGSKA (reference sequence). CDR3 length: 14 residues. V was clipped by 3 bases and J by 11 bases; unmatched bases: 11. The CDR3 DNA reads as TGCAGTGCTAGGCGGTGGACAGGGAATAAAGAGCTGTTTTTT. Its protein is CSARRWTGNKELFF.

There are many counts of this clonotype. CDR3 DNA sequence: TGCGCCAGCAGTTCCCAGGGTACAGATACGCAGTATTTT. Its protein product is CASSSQGTDTQYF. This chain joins TRBV5-1 and TRBJ2-3; D is perhaps TRBD1 (5 bases). V gave up 5 bases and J gave up 3 bases, with 10 bases separating them. The CDR3 is made up of 13 amino acids. Germline CDR1 SGHRS, CDR2 YFSETQ.